These 28 T cell receptor beta chains came from one sample sequenced in a study of CD8+ T cells in alopecia areata. RNA, once extracted, was reverse transcribed into cDNA for use as the sequencing template. Repertoires were generated with immunoSEQ multiplex PCR, while TCRdb's copy carries only in-frame clones and drops some. This table has 110,000 or so clones, around 54% appearing once. Treatment reported: oral pan-JAK inhibitor, 5-10 mg twice daily. The source was CD4+ T cells sorted from blood, collected at week 24, from a patient treated with tofacitinib. Receptors originate from a human donor with alopecia areata.

This rearrangement joins TRBV18 to TRBJ2-7; D gene uncertain. The CDR3 consists of 15 residues. Looked up from germline, CDR1 is KGHSH and CDR2 is LQKENI. V was clipped by 3 bases and J by 6 bases, with 18 bases between them. The chain's CDR3 is CASSPSSVAAFEQYF. The CDR3 coding sequence is TGTGCCAGCTCACCTTCTTCGGTTGCGGCGTTCGAGCAGTACTTC.

The chain recombines TRBV15 with TRBJ2-3; 10 nucleotides align to TRBD2. Germline CDR1 LNHNV, CDR2 YYDKDF (reference sequence). CDR3 length: 16 residues. V lost 1 base to trimming and J lost 0 bases; unmatched junction nucleotides: 1. CDR3: CATSRGGLASTDTQYF. The CDR3 nucleotides are TGTGCCACCAGCAGAGGGGGACTAGCGAGCACAGATACGCAGTATTTT.

This clone has ten or more counts. This rearrangement joins TRBV7-9 to TRBJ1-2, with D unresolved. This CDR3 has 15 amino acids. Trimming cost V 8 bases and J 5 bases, with 21 bases left between them. The germline V gene encodes CDR1 SEHNR and CDR2 FQNEAQ (reference sequence). In nucleotides, the CDR3 is TGTGCCAGCTCTATGTCCATTGCTGGGGAATATGGCTACACCTTC. Translation gives CASSMSIAGEYGYTF.

In this sample, this clone turned up a few times. The rearrangement joins TRBV10-3 to TRBJ2-7, with D perhaps TRBD1 or TRBD2 (5 bases each). The germline V gene has CDR1 ENHRY and CDR2 SYGVKD. This CDR3 is 16 amino acids long. Trimming left V 2 bases short and J 6 bases short, with 20 bases between. The DNA for the CDR3 is TGTGCCATCAGTGAGACCCGGGACCTCACAAGGACCGAGCAGTACTTC. The encoded protein is CAISETRDLTRTEQYF.

A word on this clone: The CDR3 does not end in the conserved phenylalanine or tryptophan, so this is likely a read error. The DNA is left out, because the CDR3 cannot be placed on it with certainty; the CDR3 is given as TCRdb lists it. The V and J genes are TRBV20-1 and TRBJ2-7; the table's D gene call, TRBD2, was not cross checked with the DNA. The CDR3 is 10 amino acids in total, end residues counted. Germline CDR1 and CDR2: DFQATT and SNEGSKA (reference sequence). The CDR3 is CSASPGTSRL.

The chain joins TRBV10-1 to TRBJ1-2, with 11 bases that match TRBD1. The germline V gene encodes CDR1 WNHNN and CDR2 SYGVQD (reference sequence). This CDR3 is built from 16 residues. V was clipped by 6 bases and J by 7 bases; unmatched bases: 13. The CDR3 reads CASSAGTGGTSRGYTF. CDR3 in DNA: TGCGCCAGCAGCGCCGGGACAGGGGGAACCTCCCGTGGCTACACCTTC.

The sample holds a few counts of this clone. This sequence joins TRBV11-2 and TRBJ2-2; 9 bases line up with TRBD1. The CDR3 consists of 16 residues. Germline assignment: CDR1 SGHAT and CDR2 FQNNGV. The trim removed 1 base at V and 5 bases at J, leaving 5 bases unmatched. The CDR3 sequence: CASSLGTGAFTGELFF. CDR3 coding DNA: TGTGCCAGCAGCTTAGGGACAGGGGCCTTTACCGGGGAGCTGTTTTTT.

The genes are TRBV29-1 and TRBJ2-5, with 8 nucleotides matching TRBD1. Unmatched junction bases numbered 7, after V lost 4 bases and J lost 6 bases. Germline V lookup: CDR1 SQVTM, CDR2 ANQGSEA. The CDR3 is made up of 13 amino acids. The CDR3 protein is CSVVRGRRKTQYF. CDR3 coding DNA: TGCAGCGTTGTCAGGGGGCGAAGAAAGACCCAGTACTTC.

There are a few counts of this clone. The chain uses TRBV5-1 and TRBJ2-3, with D perhaps matching TRBD1 (6 bases). This CDR3 spans 14 amino acids. Germline V gives CDR1 SGHRS, CDR2 YFSETQ. The V end lost 5 bases, the J end lost 2 bases, and 12 bases lay between the germline ends. In DNA, the CDR3 is TGCGCCAGCAGAAGGACAGTCTTCACAGATACGCAGTATTTT. It encodes CASRRTVFTDTQYF.

Remarks on this clone: At one end, the junction sequence differs from germline, possibly due to a read error. This sequence joins TRBV7-7 and TRBJ2-5; D could derive from TRBD1 or TRBD2 (5 bases each). Germline CDR1 and CDR2: SSHAT and FNYEAQ (reference sequence). The CDR3 extends over 17 amino acids. The CDR3 region is CASSLGGLGSWLETQYF. CDR3 DNA sequence: TGTGCTAGCAGCCTTGGGGGTTTGGGATCATGGCTGGAGACCCAGTACTTC.

The chain uses TRBV28 and TRBJ2-5; 9 bases fit TRBD2. Germline CDR1 MDHEN, CDR2 SYDVKM. There are 14 residues in the CDR3. Losses at the gene ends were 6 bases for V and 8 bases for J; bases not matched to a gene: 10. Here the CDR3 reads CASSLPSGEGTQYF. CDR3 coding DNA: TGTGCCAGCAGCCTCCCTAGCGGGGAGGGAACCCAGTACTTC.

The chain employs TRBV23-1 and TRBJ1-6, with D uncertain. TRBV23-1 carries the ORF label, with uncertain function. The CDR3 runs 19 residues. V lost 7 bases and J lost 0, with 22 bases in between. In DNA, the CDR3 is TGCGCCAGCACCGTCGATACAATGAGGGAGAGCTCCTATAATTCACCCCTCCACTTT. This sequence encodes CASTVDTMRESSYNSPLHF.

The rearrangement links TRBV7-2 to TRBJ2-7; 12 bases are shared with TRBD1. V shed 5 bases and J 7 bases; nucleotides not matched to a gene: 6. In germline, CDR1 is SGHTA, CDR2 FQGNSA. The CDR3 is 14 amino acids. CDR3 region: CASSRGQGAREQYF. CDR3 sequence (DNA): TGTGCCAGCAGCCGGGGACAGGGGGCGAGAGAGCAGTACTTC.

The chain links TRBV4-2 to TRBJ1-5, with D possibly matching TRBD1 (5 bases). The V end lost 4 bases, the J end lost 2 bases, and 12 bases lay between the germline ends. The germline CDR1 and CDR2 sequences are LGHNA and YNFKEQ. The CDR3 covers 15 residues. In nucleotides, the CDR3 is TGTGCCAGCAGCCTGTATGGGGACCGCAATCAGCCCCAGCATTTT. Translation: CASSLYGDRNQPQHF.

This chain links TRBV25-1 with TRBJ2-1; 9 bases are a match to TRBD1. The length of the CDR3 is 16 residues. The V gene end was trimmed by 6 bases and the J gene end by 5 bases; junction bases not matched to a gene: 11. CDR1 MGHDK and CDR2 SYGVNS come from the germline V gene. CDR3 amino acids: CASSEEDRGTDNEQFF. The CDR3, as DNA: TGTGCCAGCAGCGAAGAGGACAGGGGTACTGACAATGAGCAGTTCTTC.

This clone was counted a few times. The chain combines TRBV7-2 with TRBJ1-2; no firm D call. The CDR3 contains 12 residues. Germline V gene data show CDR1 as SGHTA and CDR2 as FQGNSA. The V gene lost 5 bases and the J gene lost 10 bases, with 14 bases spanning the gap. DNA of the CDR3: TGTGCCAGCAGCATATCGGGTCGGTCCTACACCTTC. Amino acids: CASSISGRSYTF.

The chain links TRBV29-1 to TRBJ1-2; TRBD1 matches 11 bases. Germline CDR1 reads SQVTM; CDR2 reads ANQGSEA. The CDR3 spans 15 residues. Unmatched junction bases numbered 6, after V lost 4 bases and J lost 2 bases. The CDR3, as DNA: TGCAGCGTTGCGGACAGGGGGCGAGGAAACTATGGCTACACCTTC. It is translated as CSVADRGRGNYGYTF. Full variable domain (outside the CDR3, taken from reference TRBV29-1 and TRBJ1-2): SAVISQKPSRDICQRGTSLTIQCQVDSQVTMMFWYRQQPGQSLTLIATANQGSEATYESGFVIDKFPISRPNLTFSTLTVSNMSPEDSSIYLCSVADRGRGNYGYTFGSGTRLTVV.

This rearrangement joins TRBV30 to TRBJ1-4; TRBD1 agrees at 8 bases. CDR3 length equals 16 residues. CDR1 and CDR2 (germline): GTSNPN, SVGIG (reference sequence). Unmatched junction bases numbered 12, after V lost 2 bases and J lost 7 bases. CDR3 in DNA: TGTGCCTGGAGTAGGACAGGGATATTTGGAATTGAAAAACTGTTTTTT. This encodes CAWSRTGIFGIEKLFF.

V is TRBV11-2 and J is TRBJ1-5; D unresolved. This CDR3 region has 13 residues. The V gene lost 2 bases and the J gene lost 3 bases, with 5 bases spanning the gap. Germline CDR1 and CDR2: SGHAT and FQNNGV. The CDR3 loop reads CASSLSPNQPQHF. CDR3 bases: TGTGCCAGCAGCTTAAGTCCCAATCAGCCCCAGCATTTT.

This clone was seen only a few times. This chain's CDR3 is CSVGRRLLAGDAYNEQFF. The CDR3 nucleotides read TGCAGCGTTGGGCGACGATTACTAGCGGGGGACGCCTACAATGAGCAGTTCTTC. J is TRBJ2-1 and V is TRBV29-1, with 11 bases aligning to TRBD2. Germline V gene lookup returns CDR1 SQVTM and CDR2 ANQGSEA. The trim removed 4 bases at V and 2 bases at J, leaving 13 bases unmatched. CDR3 length: 18 amino acids.

This clone was seen only a few times. The CDR3 is CAISRTQGAGNIQYF. For the CDR3, the DNA is TGTGCCATCAGCAGGACCCAGGGGGCAGGAAACATTCAGTACTTC. The chain combines TRBV10-3 with TRBJ2-4; 8 nucleotides line up with TRBD1. Germline values: CDR1 ENHRY, CDR2 SYGVKD. This CDR3 has 15 amino acids. Trimming took 6 bases from V and 6 from J; bases not matched to a gene: 10.

Comments on this clone: The same CDR3 also results from other DNA sequences found in this sample. The V call is TRBV29-1, the J call TRBJ1-5, with D possibly matching TRBD1 (5 bases). CDR1 and CDR2 from the germline V gene are SQVTM and ANQGSEA. The CDR3 sequence is 13 residues long. Trimming shortened V by 6 bases and J by 4 bases, and 13 bases separated the two germline ends. CDR3 nucleotides: TGCAGCGTGGGGGGGGGAGCGAATCAGCCCCAGCATTTT. This gives the protein CSVGGGANQPQHF.

The rearrangement joins TRBV9 to TRBJ1-6; 8 nucleotides agree with TRBD1. Per the germline V gene, CDR1 is SGDLS and CDR2 is YYNGEE. Unmatched junction bases numbered 16, after V lost 0 bases and J lost 14 bases. The CDR3 is 17 amino acids. The CDR3 bases are TGTGCCAGCAGCGTAGGAAATCCCCAGGACAGGGTTACGGCCCTCCACTTT. This encodes CASSVGNPQDRVTALHF.

The genes are TRBV27 and TRBJ1-3, with D perhaps matching TRBD1 (5 bases). The V gene lost 5 bases and the J gene lost 4 bases, with 12 bases spanning the gap. The length of the CDR3 is 14 residues. Germline loops: CDR1 MNHEY, CDR2 SMNVEV (reference sequence). The CDR3 coding sequence is TGTGCCAGCAGTCCCGGGACGGTGGGAAACACCATATATTTT. Translated, it gives CASSPGTVGNTIYF.

J is TRBJ1-1 and V is TRBV10-3; D is unresolved. Germline-derived CDR1 and CDR2 are ENHRY and SYGVKD. This CDR3 contains 12 residues. Trimming took 2 bases from V and 11 from J, leaving 12 bases between them. Here the CDR3 reads CAISEKENRAFF. The CDR3 nucleotides read TGTGCCATCAGTGAGAAAGAGAATAGGGCTTTCTTT.

This clone was seen more than once but under ten times. The rearrangement joins TRBV6-6 to TRBJ2-2; perhaps TRBD2 as D (5 bases). V dropped 6 bases and J dropped 1 base, with 6 bases sitting between them. The CDR3 has 13 amino acids. Per the germline V gene, CDR1 is MNHNY and CDR2 is SVGAGI (reference sequence). CDR3 sequence reads: CASRGENTGELFF. The CDR3 nucleotides read TGTGCCAGCAGGGGAGAGAACACCGGGGAGCTGTTTTTT.

V usage is TRBV5-1 and J usage is TRBJ1-1; possibly TRBD1 for D (5 bases). CDR1 SGHRS and CDR2 YFSETQ come from the germline V gene. Between the trimmed V and J ends, which lost 4 bases and 3 bases, there was a span of 25 bases. The CDR3 has 18 amino acids. CDR3 residues: CASSPDSRDDMRDTEAFF. The CDR3 bases are TGCGCCAGCAGCCCTGATTCCCGGGACGATATGCGGGACACTGAAGCTTTCTTT.

The chain joins TRBV30 to TRBJ2-3; D possibly matches TRBD1 or TRBD2 (5 bases each). In germline, CDR1 is GTSNPN, CDR2 SVGIG (reference sequence). Trimming cost V 4 bases and J 1 base, with 9 bases left between them. This CDR3 spans 13 amino acids. As DNA, the CDR3 is TGTGCCTGGAATGTGGGGGGCACAGATACGCAGTATTTT. Translation: CAWNVGGTDTQYF.